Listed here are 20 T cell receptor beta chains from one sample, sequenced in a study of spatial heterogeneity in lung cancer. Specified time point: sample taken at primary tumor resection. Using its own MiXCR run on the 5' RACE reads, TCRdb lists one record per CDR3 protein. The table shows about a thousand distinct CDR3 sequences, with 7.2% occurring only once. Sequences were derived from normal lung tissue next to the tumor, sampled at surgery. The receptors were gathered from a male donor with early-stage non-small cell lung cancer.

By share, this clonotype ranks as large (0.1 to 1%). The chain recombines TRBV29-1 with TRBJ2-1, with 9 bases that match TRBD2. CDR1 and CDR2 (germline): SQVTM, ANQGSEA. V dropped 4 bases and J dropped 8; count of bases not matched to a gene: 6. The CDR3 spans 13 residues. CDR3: CSVVAGVRDEQFF. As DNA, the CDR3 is TGCAGCGTTGTAGCGGGAGTTCGCGATGAGCAGTTCTTC.

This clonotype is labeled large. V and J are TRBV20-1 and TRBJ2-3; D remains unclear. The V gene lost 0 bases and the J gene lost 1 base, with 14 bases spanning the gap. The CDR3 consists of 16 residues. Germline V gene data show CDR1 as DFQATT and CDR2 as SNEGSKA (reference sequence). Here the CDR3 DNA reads TGCAGTGCTAGAGATCGGGTAGGGTTGGGCACAGATACGCAGTATTTT. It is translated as CSARDRVGLGTDTQYF.

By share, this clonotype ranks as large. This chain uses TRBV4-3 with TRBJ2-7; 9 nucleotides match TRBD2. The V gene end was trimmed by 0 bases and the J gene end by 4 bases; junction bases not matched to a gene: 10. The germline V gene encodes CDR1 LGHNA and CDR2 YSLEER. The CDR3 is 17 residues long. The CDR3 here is CASSQEVVGGRVYEQYF. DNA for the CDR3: TGCGCCAGCAGCCAAGAAGTCGTTGGCGGGAGGGTTTACGAGCAGTACTTC.

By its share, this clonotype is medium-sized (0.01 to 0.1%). The CDR3 DNA follows: TGCAGTGCCCCGCCGGGGAGCGGGAGTAGGGGTACGCAGTATTTT. This encodes CSAPPGSGSRGTQYF. The chain has TRBV20-1 and TRBJ2-3, with 8 bases matching TRBD2. The V and J ends lost 6 bases and 8 bases, in that order; junction bases with no gene match: 16. CDR1 is DFQATT and CDR2 is SNEGSKA in the germline V gene (reference sequence). The CDR3 consists of 15 residues.

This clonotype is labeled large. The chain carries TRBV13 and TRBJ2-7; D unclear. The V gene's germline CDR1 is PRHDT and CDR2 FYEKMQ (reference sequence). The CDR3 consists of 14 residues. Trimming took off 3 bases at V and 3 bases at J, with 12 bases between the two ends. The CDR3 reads CASSLGTVVYEQYF. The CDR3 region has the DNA TGTGCCAGCAGCTTGGGCACTGTGGTCTACGAGCAGTACTTC.

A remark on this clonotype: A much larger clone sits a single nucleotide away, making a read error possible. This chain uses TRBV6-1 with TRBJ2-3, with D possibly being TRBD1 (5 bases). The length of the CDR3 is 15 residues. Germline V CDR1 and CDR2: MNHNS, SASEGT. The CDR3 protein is CASRFQGGNTDTQFF. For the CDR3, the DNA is TGTGCCAGCAGGTTTCAGGGCGGCAACACAGATACGCAGTTTTTT.

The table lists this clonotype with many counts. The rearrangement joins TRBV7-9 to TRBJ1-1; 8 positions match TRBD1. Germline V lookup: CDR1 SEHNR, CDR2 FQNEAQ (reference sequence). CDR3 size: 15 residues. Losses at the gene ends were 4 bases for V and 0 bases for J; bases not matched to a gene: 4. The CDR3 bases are TGTGCCAGCAGCTCGAGGACAGGGATGAACACTGAAGCTTTCTTT. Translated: CASSSRTGMNTEAFF.

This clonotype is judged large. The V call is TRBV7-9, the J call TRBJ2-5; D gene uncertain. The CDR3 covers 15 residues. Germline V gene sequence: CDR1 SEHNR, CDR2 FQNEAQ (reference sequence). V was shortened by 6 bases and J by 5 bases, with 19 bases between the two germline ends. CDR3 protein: CASSLTTRPGETQYF. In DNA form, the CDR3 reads TGTGCCAGCAGTCTTACGACTCGACCGGGTGAGACCCAGTACTTC.

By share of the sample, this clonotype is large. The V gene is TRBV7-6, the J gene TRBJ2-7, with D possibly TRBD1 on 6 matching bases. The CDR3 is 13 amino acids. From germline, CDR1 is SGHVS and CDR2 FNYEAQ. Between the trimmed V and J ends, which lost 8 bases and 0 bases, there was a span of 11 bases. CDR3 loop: CASAEDSSYEQYF. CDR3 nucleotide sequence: TGTGCCAGCGCTGAGGACAGCTCCTACGAGCAGTACTTC.

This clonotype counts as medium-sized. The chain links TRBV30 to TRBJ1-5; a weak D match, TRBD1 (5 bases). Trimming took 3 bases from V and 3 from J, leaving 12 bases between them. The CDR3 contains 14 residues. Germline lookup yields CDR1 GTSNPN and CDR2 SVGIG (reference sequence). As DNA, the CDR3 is TGTGCCTGGAGGTCGCAGGGTTTCAATCAGCCCCAGCATTTT. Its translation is CAWRSQGFNQPQHF.

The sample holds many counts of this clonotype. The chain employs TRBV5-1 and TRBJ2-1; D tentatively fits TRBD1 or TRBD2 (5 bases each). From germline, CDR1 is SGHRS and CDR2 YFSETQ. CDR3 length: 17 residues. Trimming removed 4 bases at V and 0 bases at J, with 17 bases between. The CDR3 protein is CASSAWGPQSSYNEQFF. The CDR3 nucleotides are TGCGCCAGCAGCGCGTGGGGACCCCAGAGCTCCTACAATGAGCAGTTCTTC.

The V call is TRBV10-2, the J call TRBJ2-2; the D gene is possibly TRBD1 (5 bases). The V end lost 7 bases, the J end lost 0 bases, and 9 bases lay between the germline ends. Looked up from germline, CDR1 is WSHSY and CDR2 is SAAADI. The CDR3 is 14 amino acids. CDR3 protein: CASKKDTNTGELFF. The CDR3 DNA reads TGCGCCAGCAAGAAGGACACGAACACCGGGGAGCTGTTTTTT.

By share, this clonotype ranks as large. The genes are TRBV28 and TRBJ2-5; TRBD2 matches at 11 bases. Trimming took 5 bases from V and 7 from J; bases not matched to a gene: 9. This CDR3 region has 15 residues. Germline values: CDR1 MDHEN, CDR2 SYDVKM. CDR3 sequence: CASSPISGRAGTQYF. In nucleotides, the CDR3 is TGTGCCAGCAGTCCGATTAGCGGGAGGGCCGGGACCCAGTACTTC.

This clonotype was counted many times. CDR3 DNA: TGTGCCAGCAGCTTAGTCGGAGGGACGCAGTATTTT. Translation: CASSLVGGTQYF. The chain is built from TRBV7-9 and TRBJ2-3, with D perhaps TRBD2 (6 bases). This CDR3 has 12 amino acids. The V gene lost 1 base and the J gene lost 9 bases, with 8 bases spanning the gap. Per the germline V gene, CDR1 is SEHNR and CDR2 is FQNEAQ (reference sequence).

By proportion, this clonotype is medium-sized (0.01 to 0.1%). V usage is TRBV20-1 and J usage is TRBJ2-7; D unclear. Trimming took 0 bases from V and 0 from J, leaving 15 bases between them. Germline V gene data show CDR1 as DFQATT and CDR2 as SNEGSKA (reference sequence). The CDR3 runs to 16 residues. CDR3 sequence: CSARDYFQASSYEQYF. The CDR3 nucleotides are TGCAGTGCTAGAGACTACTTCCAGGCGAGCTCCTACGAGCAGTACTTC.

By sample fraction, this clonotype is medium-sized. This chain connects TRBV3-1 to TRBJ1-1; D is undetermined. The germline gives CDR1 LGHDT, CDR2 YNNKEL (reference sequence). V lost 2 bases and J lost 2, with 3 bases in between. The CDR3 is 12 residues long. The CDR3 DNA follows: TGTGCCAGCAGCCAATTAAACACTGAAGCTTTCTTT. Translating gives CASSQLNTEAFF.

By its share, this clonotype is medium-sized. The chain's CDR3 is CASSQTSGRGTDTQYF. CDR3 DNA sequence: TGTGCCAGCAGCCAAACGTCCGGGAGGGGCACAGATACGCAGTATTTT. The chain joins TRBV4-2 to TRBJ2-3; 8 nucleotides line up with TRBD2. Germline trimming cut 2 bases from V and 1 base from J; bases unmatched to any gene: 5. CDR1 and CDR2 (germline): LGHNA, YNFKEQ. The CDR3 has 16 residues.

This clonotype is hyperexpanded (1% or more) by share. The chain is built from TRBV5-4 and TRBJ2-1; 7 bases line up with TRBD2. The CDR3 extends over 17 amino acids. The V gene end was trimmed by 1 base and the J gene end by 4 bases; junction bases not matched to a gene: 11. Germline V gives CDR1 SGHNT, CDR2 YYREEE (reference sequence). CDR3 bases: TGTGCCAGCAGCTTGTCGGGGGGAGCGGATATATACAATGAGCAGTTCTTC. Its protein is CASSLSGGADIYNEQFF.

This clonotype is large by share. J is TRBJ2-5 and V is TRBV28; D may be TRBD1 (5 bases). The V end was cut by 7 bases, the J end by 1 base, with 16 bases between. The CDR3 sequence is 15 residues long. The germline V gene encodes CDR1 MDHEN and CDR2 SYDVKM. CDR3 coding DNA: TGTGCCAGCATCCCACGACAGCCGTTCCAAGAGACCCAGTACTTC. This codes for CASIPRQPFQETQYF.

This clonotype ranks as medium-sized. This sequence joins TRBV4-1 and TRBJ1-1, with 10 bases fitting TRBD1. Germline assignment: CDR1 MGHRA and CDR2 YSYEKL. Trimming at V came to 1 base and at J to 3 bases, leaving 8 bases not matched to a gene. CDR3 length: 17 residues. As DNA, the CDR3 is TGCGCCAGCAGCCAAGGGAGAGGGACAGGGGTTTACACTGAAGCTTTCTTT. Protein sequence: CASSQGRGTGVYTEAFF.